These T cell receptor beta chains were read from a single sample in a study of early T cells in non-severe SARS-CoV-2 infection. TCRdb processed the 5' RACE reads anew with MiXCR; each CDR3 protein has one entry. This sample carries about 35,000 distinct CDR3 sequences, roughly 5.7% of them seen once, and the ten largest clones take roughly 6.2%. Sequencing used whole blood, obtained at baseline. These receptors came from an adult who was a healthcare worker with PCR-confirmed SARS-CoV-2 infection or an uninfected control (not recorded which). Each CDR3 is given without its conserved first and last residue.

13	TRBV7-2	TRBJ2-5	ASSLDRRTQETQY
12	TRBV7-2	TRBJ1-1	ASSLAFRNTEAF
12	TRBV20-1	TRBJ1-1	SASQQGARAEAF
12	TRBV20-1	TRBJ2-1	SAGLPSSYNEQF
13	TRBV7-6	TRBJ2-1	ASSLGGFDSDEQF
13	TRBV7-7	TRBJ2-3	ASSPEPRGTDTQY
14	TRBV9	TRBJ2-3	ASSVEGGRATDTQY
13	TRBV5-5	TRBJ2-4	ASSLALAGTNIQY
14	TRBV4-2	TRBJ2-2	ASSHTSSGNTGELF
14	TRBV28	TRBJ2-3	ASSRDPPLSTDTQY
16	TRBV6-2/TRBV6-3	TRBJ2-1	ASSYSPSRGRINNEQF
12	TRBV6-5	TRBJ1-1	ASSPGAMNTEAF
11	TRBV10-3	TRBJ1-2	AINGQGAYGYT
11	TRBV29-1	TRBJ2-7	SVEGFQGNEQY
11	TRBV6-5	TRBJ1-5	ASSYDGNQPQH
12	TRBV10-3	TRBJ2-1	AITTLVIGSEQF
13	TRBV7-6	TRBJ2-1	ASSLAWTNYNEQF
13	TRBV4-2	TRBJ1-2	ASSKWDRDNYGYT
14	TRBV10-3	TRBJ2-4	AISESNGIAKNIQY
12	TRBV19	TRBJ2-1	ASSIRGRSNEQF
12	TRBV15	TRBJ2-7	ATSSLQGLNEQY
11	TRBV7-7	TRBJ1-1	ASSSGENTEAF
15	TRBV20-1	TRBJ2-2	SAARRSEWANTGELF
12	TRBV7-9	TRBJ1-1	ASSLTSGRDGAF
11	TRBV12-3/TRBV12-4	TRBJ1-1	ASSSKGNTEAF
13	TRBV27	TRBJ2-4	ASSLRGVAKNIQY
13	TRBV20-1	TRBJ2-3	SAASYTSSGDTQY
12	TRBV6-2/TRBV6-3	TRBJ2-1	ASSYSAQLNEQF
11	TRBV5-4	TRBJ2-2	ASSLDPTGELF
13	TRBV10-1	TRBJ2-2	ASSESSSTTGELF
11	TRBV29-1	TRBJ2-7	SVADRGTGEQY
14	TRBV7-6	TRBJ2-5	ASSFNIRGRQETQY
12	TRBV12-3/TRBV12-4	TRBJ2-3	ASSLQRVTDTQY
12	TRBV7-6	TRBJ2-5	ASSLGTGQETQY
11	TRBV6-5	TRBJ1-1	ASSYWRNTEAF
13	TRBV19	TRBJ2-1	ASSIALAGDNEQF
14	TRBV19	TRBJ1-2	ASMPPGGGSFYGYT
11	TRBV20-1	TRBJ1-1	SAPQGGNTEAF
12	TRBV20-1	TRBJ1-2	SARGEGVNYGYT
15	TRBV4-3	TRBJ2-6	ASSQETGISGANVLT
15	TRBV7-6	TRBJ2-1	ASSLEVAGSSYNEQF
15	TRBV18	TRBJ2-1	ASSPPGRATGYNEQF
12	TRBV9	TRBJ2-3	ASSVQGAGDTQY
12	TRBV6-5	TRBJ2-7	ASSYSGGGYEQY
15	TRBV5-6	TRBJ1-6	ASSLFGVRSYNSPLH
12	TRBV29-1	TRBJ2-1	SVVTSGVYNEQF
14	TRBV27	TRBJ2-7	ASSSRGQGAGHEQY
15	TRBV20-1	TRBJ2-3	SARTSGRGFSTDTQY
12	TRBV7-9	TRBJ2-2	AETGTGNTGELF
10	TRBV29-1	TRBJ1-1	TVQQGSTEAF
12	TRBV12-3/TRBV12-4	TRBJ1-1	ASRLGQMNTEAF
11	TRBV2	TRBJ2-1	ASRETRSGEQF
11	TRBV18	TRBJ1-4	ASSPSLNEKLF
13	TRBV6-5	TRBJ1-1	ASSYGANMNTEAF
11	TRBV20-1	TRBJ2-7	SAHNRGPAEQY